These 31 T cell receptor beta chains share one sample of origin, sequenced in a study of beta chain features in type 1 diabetes. These receptors are not linked to any known antigen. Findings and caveats of the study: Shortening of TCRB CDR3s, moderate but significant, appeared in all four CD4+ subsets of Type 1 diabetes patients.

Sequenced material consisted of expressed TCRB transcripts (all of the isolated RNA was reverse transcribed). The data were produced by immunoSEQ multiplex PCR, yet TCRdb's version contains in-frame clones alone and is incomplete. Among 200,000 to 300,000 clones, approximately 11% were seen once, and the ten largest hold approximately 0.017%. Sequencing was performed on naive CD4+ T cells from blood. These receptors were obtained from a man younger than 40 with type 1 diabetes.

This clone was counted only a few times. The chain uses TRBV5-4 and TRBJ1-2; D is unresolved. The CDR3 extends over 15 amino acids. V was trimmed by 4 bases and J by 5 bases, leaving 18 bases between them. Germline V gives CDR1 SGHNT, CDR2 YYREEE (reference sequence). CDR3 protein: CASSPEGGSGYGYTF. Written as DNA, the CDR3 is TGTGCCAGCAGCCCAGAAGGTGGGAGTGGGTATGGCTACACCTTC.

The gene calls are TRBV19 and TRBJ2-5; 7 nucleotides line up with TRBD2. Trimming cost V 1 base and J 2 bases; bases outside gene matches: 4. This CDR3 has 15 amino acids. Germline V CDR1 and CDR2: LNHDA, SQIVND (reference sequence). The CDR3 is CASSIGRGTQETQYF. CDR3 coding DNA: TGTGCCAGTAGTATAGGGCGGGGGACGCAAGAGACCCAGTACTTC. Full variable domain (outside the CDR3, taken from reference TRBV19 and TRBJ2-5): DGGITQSPKYLFRKEGQNVTLSCEQNLNHDAMYWYRQDPGQGLRLIYYSQIVNDFQKGDIAEGYSVSREKKESFPLTVTSAQKNPTAFYLCASSIGRGTQETQYFGPGTRLLVL.

J is TRBJ2-3 and V is TRBV5-1; 9 positions agree with TRBD2. J lost 4 bases, V lost 4 bases, and 10 bases had no gene match. Germline V gene sequence: CDR1 SGHRS, CDR2 YFSETQ. There are 16 residues in the CDR3. The CDR3 bases are TGCGCCAGCAGCCCTCTTGCGGGGGGGCGGGCAGATACGCAGTATTTT. Amino acids: CASSPLAGGRADTQYF. The whole variable domain, filled in from reference TRBV5-1 and TRBJ2-3, reads KAGVTQTPRYLIKTRGQQVTLSCSPISGHRSVSWYQQTPGQGLQFLFEYFSETQRNKGNFPGRFSGRQFSNSRSEMNVSTLELGDSALYLCASSPLAGGRADTQYFGPGTRLTVL.

This clone was observed a handful of times. The rearrangement joins TRBV29-1 to TRBJ1-1, with D possibly matching TRBD1 (5 bases). CDR1 and CDR2 (germline): SQVTM, ANQGSEA. The CDR3 spans 14 residues. Trimming stripped 2 bases from V and 4 bases from J, with 14 bases between. CDR3 residues: CSVEFGRGSTEAFF. The DNA for the CDR3 is TGCAGCGTTGAATTCGGACGGGGGAGCACTGAAGCTTTCTTT.

The chain links TRBV27 to TRBJ2-7; 7 bases are shared with TRBD1. CDR1 and CDR2 (germline): MNHEY, SMNVEV (reference sequence). This CDR3 region has 14 residues. Germline trimming cut 6 bases from V and 3 bases from J; bases unmatched to any gene: 8. The CDR3 reads CASSLKDRSYEQYF. The CDR3 DNA follows: TGTGCCAGCAGCCTAAAGGACAGGAGCTACGAGCAGTACTTC.

There are a few counts of this clone. This sequence joins TRBV7-9 and TRBJ2-1; TRBD2 is a possible D gene (6 bases). This CDR3 is 13 amino acids long. CDR1 is SEHNR, CDR2 FQNEAQ, per germline (reference sequence). Deletions cut 4 bases from V and 10 bases from J, with 14 bases between. CDR3 coding DNA: TGTGCCAGCAGCTCCCGGGACTTCCGGGAGCAGTTCTTC. Translating it yields CASSSRDFREQFF.

The chain carries TRBV4-1 and TRBJ1-3; tentative D call: TRBD1 (5 bases). V lost 1 base to trimming and J lost 5 bases, with 15 bases between them. The length of the CDR3 is 16 residues. The germline gives CDR1 MGHRA, CDR2 YSYEKL. In nucleotides, the CDR3 is TGCGCCAGCAGCCAAGTTCTAGGGGTAGGGAGAAACACCATATATTTT. Its translation is CASSQVLGVGRNTIYF.

The sample holds a few counts of this clone. V is TRBV7-6 and J is TRBJ2-3, with unresolved D. Germline values: CDR1 SGHVS, CDR2 FNYEAQ. The CDR3 consists of 14 residues. V dropped 4 bases and J dropped 7 bases, with 15 bases sitting between them. CDR3 sequence reads: CASSSRVLGNTQYF. CDR3 nucleotides: TGTGCCAGCAGCTCCCGAGTCTTGGGCAATACGCAGTATTTT.

The J gene is TRBJ1-2, the V gene TRBV19; TRBD1 matches at 7 bases. The CDR3 length is 13 residues. Germline CDR1 is LNHDA and CDR2 is SQIVND (reference sequence). V shed 8 bases and J 7 bases; nucleotides not matched to a gene: 10. CDR3 coding DNA: TGTGCCAGTCAGATGCAGGGGGTGACTGGCTACACCTTC. Its protein is CASQMQGVTGYTF.

This clone was observed a few times. This sequence joins TRBV29-1 and TRBJ2-3, with 11 bases matching TRBD2. CDR3 length: 13 residues. The V gene end was trimmed by 7 bases and the J gene end by 3 bases; junction bases not matched to a gene: 3. Germline V CDR1 and CDR2: SQVTM, ANQGSEA. This chain's CDR3 is CSARLAGTDTQYF. Here the CDR3 DNA reads TGCAGCGCGCGACTAGCGGGGACAGATACGCAGTATTTT.

This clone has just a few counts. In nucleotides, the CDR3 is TGTGCCAGCTCACCACCGAACTTAATTAACACTGAAGCTTTCTTT. Its translation is CASSPPNLINTEAFF. The rearrangement uses TRBV18 and TRBJ1-1, with unresolved D. CDR1 and CDR2 (germline): KGHSH, LQKENI. V shed 0 bases and J shed 2 bases, with 10 bases lying between them. The CDR3 totals 15 residues.

This clone has a handful of counts. This sequence joins TRBV5-4 and TRBJ2-7; TRBD1 aligns across 10 bases. V dropped 4 bases and J dropped 6; count of bases not matched to a gene: 7. Germline assignment: CDR1 SGHNT and CDR2 YYREEE (reference sequence). The CDR3 has 14 amino acids. As DNA, the CDR3 is TGTGCCAGCAGCCCCGGGACAGGGGTTCGCGAGCAGTACTTC. This gives the protein CASSPGTGVREQYF.

The rearrangement links TRBV7-3 to TRBJ1-1; D is possibly TRBD1 (5 bases). This CDR3 spans 14 amino acids. Trimming stripped 2 bases from V and 3 bases from J, with 10 bases between. CDR1 is SGHTA and CDR2 is FQGTGA in the germline V gene. The CDR3 sequence: CASSLQGGDTEAFF. The CDR3 coding sequence is TGTGCCAGCAGCTTACAGGGAGGGGACACTGAAGCTTTCTTT.

The chain recombines TRBV30 with TRBJ2-5, with D maybe TRBD2 (5 bases). Matching the DNA end better, TRBJ2-7 makes the J call doubtful. Germline lookup yields CDR1 GTSNPN and CDR2 SVGIG (reference sequence). The length of the CDR3 is 13 residues. CDR3 in amino acids: CAWRGLAYYEQYF. The CDR3 DNA reads as TGTGCCTGGAGAGGCCTAGCCTACTACGAGCAGTACTTC.

Only a few counts were recorded for this clone. The V and J genes are TRBV28 and TRBJ2-6; D may be TRBD2 (6 bases). V was cut by 2 bases and J by 2 bases, with 25 bases left in between. This CDR3 is built from 21 residues. CDR1 MDHEN and CDR2 SYDVKM come from the germline V gene. The CDR3 is CASSLVFSGRSREAGANVLTF. Here the CDR3 DNA reads TGTGCCAGCAGTTTAGTTTTTTCAGGGAGGTCGAGGGAGGCTGGGGCCAACGTCCTGACTTTC.

The chain carries TRBV5-4 and TRBJ2-5, with TRBD2 matching over 11 bases. Germline values: CDR1 SGHNT, CDR2 YYREEE (reference sequence). The CDR3 is made up of 17 amino acids. Trimming took 0 bases from V and 3 from J; bases not matched to a gene: 7. CDR3 region: CASSLGLAGGMEETQYF. The CDR3 DNA reads TGTGCCAGCAGCTTGGGTCTAGCGGGGGGCATGGAAGAGACCCAGTACTTC.

This clone came up a few times. The chain is built from TRBV5-1 and TRBJ2-7, with a tentative D call TRBD1 (5 bases). Trimming removed 4 bases from V and 3 bases from J, with 8 bases in between. Germline V CDR1 and CDR2: SGHRS, YFSETQ. The CDR3 is 12 amino acids. CDR3 loop: CASSPGHYEQYF. For the CDR3, the DNA is TGCGCCAGCAGCCCCGGACACTACGAGCAGTACTTC.

The chain is built from TRBV7-9 and TRBJ2-3; D gene ambiguous. The V end lost 4 bases, the J end lost 2 bases, and 4 bases lay between the germline ends. The CDR3 has 12 amino acids. Germline lookup yields CDR1 SEHNR and CDR2 FQNEAQ (reference sequence). In nucleotides, the CDR3 is TGTGCCAGCAGCTCCAACACAGATACGCAGTATTTT. Amino acids: CASSSNTDTQYF.

The rearrangement links TRBV7-2 to TRBJ1-2; D may be TRBD1 (6 bases). Looked up from germline, CDR1 is SGHTA and CDR2 is FQGNSA. The CDR3 covers 15 residues. V was shortened by 1 base and J by 5 bases, with 14 bases between the two germline ends. The CDR3 bases are TGTGCCAGCAGCTTAGGGGCAGGGGTGGAGTATGGCTACACCTTC. Protein product: CASSLGAGVEYGYTF.

V is TRBV28 and J is TRBJ1-1; D perhaps matches TRBD1 (6 bases). The CDR3 runs to 13 residues. Germline CDR1 reads MDHEN; CDR2 reads SYDVKM. Trimming shortened V by 6 bases and J by 10 bases, and 18 bases separated the two germline ends. The CDR3 sequence is CASSRGHSPGAFF. DNA of the CDR3: TGTGCCAGCAGCCGGGGACACTCACCCGGAGCTTTCTTT.

CDR3 coding DNA: TGCGCCAGCAGCCAGTCGGGACTAGCGGGGGGGCAAGAGACCCAGTACTTC. It yields the protein CASSQSGLAGGQETQYF. The chain carries TRBV4-1 and TRBJ2-5; 16 bases line up with TRBD2. The V segment lost 3 bases and the J segment 2 bases; nucleotides outside the gene matches: 3. CDR1 is MGHRA, CDR2 YSYEKL, per germline. There are 17 residues in the CDR3.

The chain is built from TRBV7-9 and TRBJ2-7; tentative D call: TRBD1 (6 bases). V shed 5 bases and J shed 6 bases, with 23 bases lying between them. The CDR3 sequence is 16 residues long. The germline CDR1 and CDR2 sequences are SEHNR and FQNEAQ (reference sequence). The chain's CDR3 is CASSPLGPGGGSEQYF. DNA for the CDR3: TGTGCCAGCAGCCCTTTAGGGCCAGGTGGGGGCTCCGAGCAGTACTTC.

The chain carries TRBV9 and TRBJ1-1; a possible D gene is TRBD1 (6 bases). CDR3 length: 14 amino acids. Per the germline V gene, CDR1 is SGDLS and CDR2 is YYNGEE. Trimming removed 0 bases from V and 5 bases from J, with 11 bases in between. This chain's CDR3 is CASSVEQGGTEAFF. In DNA, the CDR3 is TGTGCCAGCAGCGTAGAACAGGGAGGGACTGAAGCTTTCTTT. The full variable domain, completed using reference TRBV9 and TRBJ1-1, is DSGVTQTPKHLITATGQRVTLRCSPRSGDLSVYWYQQSLDQGLQFLIQYYNGEERAKGNILERFSAQQFPDLHSELNLSSLELGDSALYFCASSVEQGGTEAFFGQGTRLTVV.

This clone has a handful of counts. The chain joins TRBV20-1 to TRBJ1-1; no clear D gene. V lost 3 bases and J lost 6, with 8 bases in between. The germline CDR1 and CDR2 sequences are DFQATT and SNEGSKA (reference sequence). The CDR3 runs to 11 residues. CDR3 residues: CSARRISEAFF. CDR3 bases: TGCAGTGCTAGGAGGATCTCTGAAGCTTTCTTT.

This rearrangement joins TRBV7-3 to TRBJ1-3, with 9 bases fitting TRBD1. The CDR3 length is 16 residues. V lost 5 bases to trimming and J lost 0 bases; unmatched junction nucleotides: 5. In germline, CDR1 is SGHTA, CDR2 FQGTGA. CDR3 coding DNA: TGTGCCAGCAGCCGCGGGACAGGGCACTCTGGAAACACCATATATTTT. This translates into CASSRGTGHSGNTIYF.

This clone was picked up a small number of times. This sequence joins TRBV9 and TRBJ2-1; 7 nucleotides align to TRBD1. CDR3 size: 13 residues. Trimming removed 3 bases from V and 7 bases from J; junction bases left unmatched: 4. Germline CDR1 reads SGDLS; CDR2 reads YYNGEE. The DNA of the CDR3 is TGTGCCAGCAGCGGGACAGGCCTAAATGAGCAGTTCTTC. This encodes CASSGTGLNEQFF.

There are a few counts of this clone. The chain couples TRBV19 to TRBJ1-5; D may be TRBD1 (6 bases). The CDR3 is 15 amino acids. V shed 0 bases and J shed 3 bases, with 9 bases lying between them. Germline CDR1 LNHDA, CDR2 SQIVND (reference sequence). In DNA, the CDR3 is TGTGCCAGTAGTATAGATCGGGGACACAATCAGCCCCAGCATTTT. Protein sequence: CASSIDRGHNQPQHF.

The chain has TRBV28 and TRBJ2-3; weak D call: TRBD2 (6 bases). V was shortened by 0 bases and J by 6 bases, with 16 bases between the two germline ends. Germline V gene data show CDR1 as MDHEN and CDR2 as SYDVKM. The CDR3 is 16 residues long. This CDR3 reads CASSLWGDSLRDTQYF. CDR3 nucleotide sequence: TGTGCCAGCAGTTTATGGGGGGACTCACTCCGGGATACGCAGTATTTT.

The chain couples TRBV10-3 to TRBJ2-5; 11 bases are shared with TRBD1. Trimming removed 2 bases from V and 5 bases from J; junction bases left unmatched: 7. This CDR3 region has 16 residues. The germline V gene has CDR1 ENHRY and CDR2 SYGVKD. The CDR3 sequence is CAISEGRTGGPETQYF. The CDR3 DNA follows: TGTGCCATCAGTGAGGGCCGGACAGGGGGCCCGGAGACCCAGTACTTC.

V and J are TRBV2 and TRBJ1-2, with D perhaps TRBD1 (6 bases). Trimming stripped 5 bases from V and 7 bases from J, with 8 bases between. The CDR3 is 11 amino acids. From germline, CDR1 is SNHLY and CDR2 FYNNEI. The CDR3 DNA sequence: TGTGCCAGCAGTACCAGGGGTGGCTACACCTTC. Protein sequence: CASSTRGGYTF.

V is TRBV9 and J is TRBJ1-2; D may be TRBD1 (5 bases). The length of the CDR3 is 14 residues. Trimming took 2 bases from V and 5 from J, leaving 13 bases between them. Germline CDR1 reads SGDLS; CDR2 reads YYNGEE. In DNA form, the CDR3 reads TGTGCCAGCAGCGTCTTGGGGGGTGGGTATGGCTACACCTTC. It translates to CASSVLGGGYGYTF.